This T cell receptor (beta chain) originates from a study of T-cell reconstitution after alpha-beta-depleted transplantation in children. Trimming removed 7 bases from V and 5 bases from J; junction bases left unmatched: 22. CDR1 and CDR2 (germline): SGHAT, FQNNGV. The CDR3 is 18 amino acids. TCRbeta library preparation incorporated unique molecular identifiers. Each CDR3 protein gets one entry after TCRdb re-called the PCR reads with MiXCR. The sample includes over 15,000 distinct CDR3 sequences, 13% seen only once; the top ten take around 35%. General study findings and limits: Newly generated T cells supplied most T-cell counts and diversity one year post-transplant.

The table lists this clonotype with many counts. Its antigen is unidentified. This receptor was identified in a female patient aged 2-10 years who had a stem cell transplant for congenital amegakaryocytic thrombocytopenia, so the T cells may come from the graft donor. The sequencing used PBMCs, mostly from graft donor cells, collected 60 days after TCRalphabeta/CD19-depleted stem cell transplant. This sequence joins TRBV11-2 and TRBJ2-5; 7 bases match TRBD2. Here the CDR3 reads CASTRTRLAVNREETQYF. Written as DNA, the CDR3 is TGTGCCAGCACCCGAACGCGGCTAGCGGTTAATCGGGAGGAGACCCAGTACTTC.